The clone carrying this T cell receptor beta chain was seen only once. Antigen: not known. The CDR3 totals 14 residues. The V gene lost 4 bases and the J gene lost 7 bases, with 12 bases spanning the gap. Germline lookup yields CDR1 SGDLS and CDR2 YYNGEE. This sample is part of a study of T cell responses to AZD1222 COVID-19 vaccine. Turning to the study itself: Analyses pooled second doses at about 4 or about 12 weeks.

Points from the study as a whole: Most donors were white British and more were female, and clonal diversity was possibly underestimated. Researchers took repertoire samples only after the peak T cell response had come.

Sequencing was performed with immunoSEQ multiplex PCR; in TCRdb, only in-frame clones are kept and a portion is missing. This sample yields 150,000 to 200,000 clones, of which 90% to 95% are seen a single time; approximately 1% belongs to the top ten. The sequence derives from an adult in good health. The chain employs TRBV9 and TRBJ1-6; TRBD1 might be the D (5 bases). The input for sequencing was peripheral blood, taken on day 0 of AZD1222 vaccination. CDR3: CASSSDGGNSPLHF. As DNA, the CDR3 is TGTGCCAGCAGCTCGGACGGGGGGAATTCACCCCTCCACTTT.